The 11 T cell receptor beta chains listed next were all sequenced from one sample in a study of PD-L1 blockade in urothelial cancer. Measured with immunoSEQ multiplex PCR; TCRdb has only the in-frame clones, and not every one. The top ten hold 8% to 9.5% of the sample, which has approximately 80,000 clones, roughly 82% seen once. Sequencing used PBMCs, obtained around atezolizumab (anti-PD-L1) treatment. The receptors derive from a man aged 70-80 years with urothelial cancer.

The chain employs TRBV4-1 and TRBJ2-2, with D possibly matching TRBD1 (6 bases). Trimming pared 1 base from V and 7 bases from J, leaving 16 bases between. The germline gives CDR1 MGHRA, CDR2 YSYEKL. The CDR3 sequence is 16 residues long. CDR3: CASSQGDTEFRGELFF. The CDR3 DNA sequence: TGCGCCAGCAGCCAAGGGGACACCGAATTCCGCGGGGAGCTGTTTTTT.

J is TRBJ2-5 and V is TRBV2, with D possibly matching TRBD2 (6 bases). V lost 7 bases and J lost 2, with 14 bases in between. Germline CDR1 SNHLY, CDR2 FYNNEI. This CDR3 is built from 14 residues. CDR3 region: CASTREAAQETQYF. The DNA of the CDR3 is TGTGCCAGCACAAGGGAGGCGGCACAAGAGACCCAGTACTTC.

The chain links TRBV6-1 to TRBJ1-6; D gene unclear. V lost 6 bases and J lost 10, with 16 bases in between. This CDR3 contains 14 residues. Per germline, CDR1 MNHNS and CDR2 SASEGT. This CDR3 is CASSVVSEASPLHF. The CDR3 DNA follows: TGTGCCAGCAGCGTGGTTTCAGAGGCATCACCCCTCCACTTT.

The V call is TRBV13, the J call TRBJ1-3; the D is unclear. Germline-derived CDR1 and CDR2 are PRHDT and FYEKMQ (reference sequence). The CDR3 length is 13 residues. V was shortened by 2 bases and J by 4 bases, with 6 bases between the two germline ends. This chain's CDR3 is CASSLSMGNTIYF. The CDR3 nucleotides are TGTGCCAGCAGCTTATCAATGGGAAACACCATATATTTT. The entire variable domain, with the rest obtained from reference TRBV13 and TRBJ1-3, is as follows: AAGVIQSPRHLIKEKRETATLKCYPIPRHDTVYWYQQGPGQDPQFLISFYEKMQSDKGSIPDRFSAQQFSDYHSELNMSSLELGDSALYFCASSLSMGNTIYFGEGSWLTVV.

The chain has TRBV5-1 and TRBJ2-1; D remains unclear. This CDR3 comprises 12 residues. CDR1 SGHRS and CDR2 YFSETQ come from the germline V gene. Between the trimmed V and J ends, which lost 4 bases and 4 bases, there was a span of 6 bases. CDR3 in amino acids: CASSPLYNEQFF. CDR3 nucleotide sequence: TGCGCCAGCAGCCCCCTATACAATGAGCAGTTCTTC.

This sequence joins TRBV2 and TRBJ1-2; the match to TRBD1 covers 7 bases. The CDR3 covers 15 residues. Trimming cost V 4 bases and J 4 bases; bases outside gene matches: 9. Germline-derived CDR1 and CDR2 are SNHLY and FYNNEI. CDR3 residues: CASSVGTGVLYGYTF. The CDR3 DNA sequence: TGTGCCAGCAGTGTCGGTACAGGGGTTCTCTATGGCTACACCTTC.

The chain employs TRBV29-1 and TRBJ2-1; D is perhaps TRBD2 (6 bases). V was clipped by 2 bases and J by 7 bases, with 15 bases between them. CDR1 is SQVTM, CDR2 ANQGSEA, per germline. The CDR3 sequence is 14 residues long. CDR3 in DNA: TGCAGCGTTGAAAGGTGGCAGGGACTGAATGAGCAGTTCTTC. Its translation: CSVERWQGLNEQFF.

CDR3 sequence (DNA): TGTGCCAGCAGCTTAGCCGGGACAGGGGGATCTGGAAACACCATATATTTT. Translating it yields CASSLAGTGGSGNTIYF. The V call is TRBV7-9, the J call TRBJ1-3, with TRBD1 matching over 11 bases. The CDR3 is 17 residues long. J lost 1 base, V lost 0 bases, and 2 bases had no gene match. CDR1 and CDR2 (germline): SEHNR, FQNEAQ (reference sequence).

Concerning this clone: This specimen includes other DNA sequences encoding the same CDR3. CDR3 protein: CASSDSGRGSYNEQFF. The DNA of the CDR3 is TGTGCCAGCAGTGACTCAGGGCGGGGTTCCTACAATGAGCAGTTCTTC. This sequence joins TRBV6-4 and TRBJ2-1, with a tentative D call TRBD2 (6 bases). The V gene lost 0 bases and the J gene lost 1 base, with 10 bases spanning the gap. Germline assignment: CDR1 MRHNA and CDR2 SNTAGT. The CDR3 spans 16 residues.

The chain combines TRBV6-5 with TRBJ1-2; tentative D call: TRBD1 (6 bases). Germline assignment: CDR1 MNHEY and CDR2 SVGAGI. The germline V and J ends were trimmed by 5 bases and 3 bases, with 10 bases remaining between them. This CDR3 has 13 amino acids. CDR3 in DNA: TGTGCCAGCAGTGATAGGGGGTACTATGGCTACACCTTC. Amino acid sequence: CASSDRGYYGYTF.

The table lists this clone with a few counts. The CDR3 is CASSSDGQGSGYTF. The CDR3 DNA follows: TGTGCCAGCAGTAGTGACGGACAGGGAAGTGGCTACACCTTC. The chain employs TRBV2 and TRBJ1-2, with TRBD1 matching over 8 bases. CDR1 is SNHLY, CDR2 FYNNEI, per germline. The CDR3 length is 14 residues. The ends lost 5 bases at V and 7 bases at J; junction bases unmatched: 9.